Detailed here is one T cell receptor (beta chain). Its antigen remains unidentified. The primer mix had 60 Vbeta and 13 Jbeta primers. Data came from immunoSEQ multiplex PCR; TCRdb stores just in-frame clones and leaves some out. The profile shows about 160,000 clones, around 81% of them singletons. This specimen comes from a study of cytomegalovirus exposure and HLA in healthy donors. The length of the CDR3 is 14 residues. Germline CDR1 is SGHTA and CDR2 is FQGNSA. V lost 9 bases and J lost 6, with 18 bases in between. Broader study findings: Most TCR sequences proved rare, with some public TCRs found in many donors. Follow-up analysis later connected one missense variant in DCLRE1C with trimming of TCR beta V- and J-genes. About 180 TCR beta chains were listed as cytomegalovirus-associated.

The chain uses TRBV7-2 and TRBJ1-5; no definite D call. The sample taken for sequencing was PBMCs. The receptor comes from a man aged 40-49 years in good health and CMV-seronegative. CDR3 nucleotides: TGTGCCAGTGTCACTCAACCGGGTGGTCAGCCCCAGCATTTT. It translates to CASVTQPGGQPQHF.